Only a few counts were recorded for the clone carrying this T cell receptor beta chain. Its antigen is not known. The sample comes from a study of cytomegalovirus exposure and HLA in healthy donors. It was with 60 Vbeta and 13 Jbeta primers that the PCR ran. Per the original data handling: Counted up in a later analysis, unique TCR beta chains came to about 80 million, with around 9.9 million shared. The protocol was immunoSEQ multiplex PCR, while the TCRdb copy is restricted to in-frame clones and leaves out a portion. That table supplies the V and J calls and clone size; D and trimming were determined from the DNA. The sample records about 190,000 clones, roughly four fifths being singletons. CDR1 and CDR2 (germline): DFQATT, SNEGSKA (reference sequence). Trimming removed 3 bases at V and 8 bases at J, with 7 bases between. This CDR3 has 11 residues. Whole-study results and caveats: Reportedly, a later analysis found an Asian-associated ancestry cluster had fewer N-insertions than the roughly 630-donor mean. Reports described diagnosis of cytomegalovirus status by the classifier as highly specific and sensitive. Presence/absence analyses supposed approximately even sequencing depth among donors.

The chain links TRBV20-1 to TRBJ1-4, with D unclear. The sequenced sample was PBMCs. This TCR derives from a woman under 40 in good health and CMV-seropositive. The CDR3 bases are TGCAGTGCTAGTAGTTGGGAAAAACTGTTTTTT. This encodes CSASSWEKLFF.